The present T cell receptor (beta chain) was sequenced within a study of cytomegalovirus exposure and HLA in healthy donors. Study-wide results and limits: Reported results showed that the classifier diagnosed cytomegalovirus status with high specificity and sensitivity.

A word on this clone: Its antigen is not known.

The repertoire was sequenced with immunoSEQ multiplex PCR; TCRdb's copy has only in-frame clones and lacks some. Of approximately 170,000 clones in the sample, roughly 84% were seen once. This CDR3 has 13 amino acids. Germline-derived CDR1 and CDR2 are GTSNPN and SVGIG (reference sequence). V was shortened by 0 bases and J by 7 bases, with 9 bases between the two germline ends. Separate from the 666-subject first cohort, the 120-subject validation cohort was the one that the donors belonged to. J is TRBJ1-4 and V is TRBV30; D gene ambiguous. The origin of this receptor is a man under 40 in good health and CMV-seropositive. The specimen was PBMCs. The CDR3 loop is CAWSVSGSEKLFF. The CDR3 nucleotides read TGTGCCTGGAGTGTATCGGGTTCTGAAAAACTGTTTTTT.